Shown below are 8 T cell receptor beta chains from a single sample sequenced in a study of read filtering for tumor transcriptome and immune sequencing. From around 440 ng of RNA, a library with molecular barcoded alpha/delta and beta/gamma adaptors was made. MiXCR, applied by TCRdb to the reads, yields one record per CDR3 protein. The top ten hold over 35% of the sample, which has 35,000 to 50,000 distinct CDR3 sequences, around 21% seen once. The sequencing sample was made of a population of CD138-negative cells sorted from bone marrow. These receptors all come from a donor at least 40 years old with multiple myeloma.

This clonotype has a count of ten or more. This chain joins TRBV29-1 and TRBJ2-7, with D possibly being TRBD1 (6 bases). The CDR3 extends over 15 amino acids. With 0 bases removed from V and 0 bases from J, the gap between germline ends came to 12 bases. The germline gives CDR1 SQVTM, CDR2 ANQGSEA. The CDR3 nucleotides read TGCAGCGTTGAAGACGGACAGCTGAGCTCCTACGAGCAGTACTTC. Its translation: CSVEDGQLSSYEQYF.

This clonotype was picked up many times. The chain links TRBV12-3 or TRBV12-4 to TRBJ2-3, with 7 positions matching TRBD2. This CDR3 has 15 amino acids. V dropped 5 bases and J dropped 2; count of bases not matched to a gene: 7. CDR3 sequence reads: CASSPAGPDTDTQYF. The DNA for the CDR3 is TGTGCCAGCAGTCCAGCGGGGCCGGACACAGATACGCAGTATTTT.

This clonotype was counted a few times. The chain has TRBV30 and TRBJ2-1; either TRBD1 or TRBD2 may supply D (6 bases each). The CDR3 totals 13 residues. Looked up from germline, CDR1 is GTSNPN and CDR2 is SVGIG (reference sequence). Between the trimmed V and J ends, which lost 2 bases and 7 bases, there was a span of 12 bases. Written as DNA, the CDR3 is TGTGCCTGGAGTAGGGGGGAGTCGAATGAGCAGTTCTTC. This translates into CAWSRGESNEQFF.

A remark on this clonotype: One end of the junction fails to match germline, which may point to a read error. The chain joins TRBV28 to TRBJ2-1; 9 nucleotides align to TRBD1. Germline V CDR1 and CDR2: MDHEN, SYDVKM. CDR3 length: 11 residues. The CDR3 spells CAWADRGSLLF. The CDR3 DNA reads as TGTGCCTGGGCGGACAGGGGATCTTTGCTCTTC.

The sample holds many counts of this clonotype. The genes are TRBV7-2 and TRBJ2-3, with D hard to call. This CDR3 has 15 amino acids. Germline V lookup: CDR1 SGHTA, CDR2 FQGNSA. V was clipped by 0 bases and J by 0 bases, with 7 bases between them. The CDR3 DNA is TGTGCCAGCAGCTTAGCGGTGGCAAGCACAGATACGCAGTATTTT. Translating it yields CASSLAVASTDTQYF. The variable domain in full, with the rest retrieved from reference TRBV7-2 and TRBJ2-3, is GAGVSQSPSNKVTEKGKDVELRCDPISGHTALYWYRQSLGQGLEFLIYFQGNSAPDKSGLPSDRFSAERTGGSVSTLTIQRTQQEDSAVYLCASSLAVASTDTQYFGPGTRLTVL.

This clonotype was detected ten times or more. The genes are TRBV29-1 and TRBJ2-4; D perhaps matches TRBD1 (6 bases). The V and J ends lost 6 bases and 6 bases respectively, with 15 bases between them. CDR1 and CDR2 from the germline V gene are SQVTM and ANQGSEA. The CDR3 covers 13 residues. CDR3 residues: CSVGAGAVNIQYF. The CDR3 region has the DNA TGCAGCGTGGGGGCAGGGGCGGTAAACATTCAGTACTTC. Full variable domain (remainder filled in from reference TRBV29-1 and TRBJ2-4): SAVISQKPSRDICQRGTSLTIQCQVDSQVTMMFWYRQQPGQSLTLIATANQGSEATYESGFVIDKFPISRPNLTFSTLTVSNMSPEDSSIYLCSVGAGAVNIQYFGAGTRLSVL.

As to this clonotype: This may stem from a read error, because a much larger clone lies one nucleotide away. V and J are TRBV18 and TRBJ2-5; D possibly corresponds to TRBD2 (5 bases). Germline CDR1 and CDR2: KGHSH and LQKENI. V lost 3 bases, J lost 3 bases, and 8 bases lay in between. The CDR3 totals 13 residues. DNA of the CDR3: TGTGCCAGCTCACCGTTCGGGGAAGAGACCCAGTACTTC. This encodes CASSPFGEETQYF.

This clonotype is labeled as medium-sized (0.01 to 0.1%). The chain couples TRBV7-6 to TRBJ2-1; tentative D call: TRBD2 (5 bases). This CDR3 contains 14 residues. Germline CDR1 and CDR2: SGHVS and FNYEAQ. V lost 1 base to trimming and J lost 8 bases, with 12 bases between them. This chain's CDR3 is CASSLVPSLDEQFF. Written as DNA, the CDR3 is TGTGCCAGCAGCTTAGTCCCTAGCCTCGATGAGCAGTTCTTC.